This T cell receptor beta chain was captured in a study of shared clonotypes between healthy human individuals. Study background: Donors consisted of two women and three men between 18 and 49.

Sequenced by immunoSEQ multiplex PCR; TCRdb stores in-frame clones only, minus some. Among 2 million to 2.5 million clones listed, around 92% were seen once. The germline V and J ends were trimmed by 3 bases and 4 bases, with 3 bases remaining between them. CDR1 is SGHTA and CDR2 is FQGNSA in the germline V gene. This CDR3 contains 12 residues. The TCR originated in a man aged 18 to 30 in good health. Some clones in this sample may be carry-over from other donors' samples. Sequencing was done on a sample of naive CD4+ T cells from PBMCs. Subset noted: CD45RA+ positively selected. The rearrangement joins TRBV7-2 to TRBJ2-2; no clear D. The CDR3 DNA reads TGTGCCAGCAGCTTTTCCACCGGGGAGCTGTTTTTT. It translates to CASSFSTGELFF.